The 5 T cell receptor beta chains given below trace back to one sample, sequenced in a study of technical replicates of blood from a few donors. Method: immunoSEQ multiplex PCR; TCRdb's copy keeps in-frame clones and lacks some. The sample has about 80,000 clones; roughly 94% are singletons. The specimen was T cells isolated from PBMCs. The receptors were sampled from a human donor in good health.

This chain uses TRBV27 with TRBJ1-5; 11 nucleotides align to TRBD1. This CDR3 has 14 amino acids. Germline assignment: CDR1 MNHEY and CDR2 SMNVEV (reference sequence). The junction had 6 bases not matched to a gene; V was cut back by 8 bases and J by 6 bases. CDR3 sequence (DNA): TGTGCCAGCGGACGGACAGGGGGCTCTCAGCCCCAGCATTTT. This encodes CASGRTGGSQPQHF.

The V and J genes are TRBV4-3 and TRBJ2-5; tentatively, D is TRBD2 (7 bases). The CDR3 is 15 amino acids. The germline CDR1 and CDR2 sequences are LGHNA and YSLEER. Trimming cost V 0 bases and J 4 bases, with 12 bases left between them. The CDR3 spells CASSQEGGRLETQYF. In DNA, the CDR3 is TGCGCCAGCAGCCAAGAGGGGGGGCGGTTAGAGACCCAGTACTTC.

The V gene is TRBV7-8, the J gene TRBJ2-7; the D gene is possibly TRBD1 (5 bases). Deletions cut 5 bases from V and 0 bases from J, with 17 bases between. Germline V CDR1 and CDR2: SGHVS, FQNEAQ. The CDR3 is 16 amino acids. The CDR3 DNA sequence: TGTGCCAGCAGCATACCTACAGGCCCGAGCTCCTACGAGCAGTACTTC. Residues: CASSIPTGPSSYEQYF.

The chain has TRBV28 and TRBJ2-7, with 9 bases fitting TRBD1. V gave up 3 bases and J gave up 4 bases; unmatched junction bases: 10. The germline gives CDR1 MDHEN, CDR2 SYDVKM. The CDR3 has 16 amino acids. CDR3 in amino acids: CASSFSPGQGRYEQYF. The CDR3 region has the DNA TGTGCCAGCAGTTTCAGCCCGGGACAGGGCCGTTACGAGCAGTACTTC.

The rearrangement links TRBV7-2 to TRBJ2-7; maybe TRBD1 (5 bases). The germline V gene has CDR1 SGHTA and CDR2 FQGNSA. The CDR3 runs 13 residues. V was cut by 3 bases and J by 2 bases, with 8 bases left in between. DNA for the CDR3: TGTGCCAGCAGCTTCACAGGACCCTACGAGCAGTACTTC. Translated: CASSFTGPYEQYF.